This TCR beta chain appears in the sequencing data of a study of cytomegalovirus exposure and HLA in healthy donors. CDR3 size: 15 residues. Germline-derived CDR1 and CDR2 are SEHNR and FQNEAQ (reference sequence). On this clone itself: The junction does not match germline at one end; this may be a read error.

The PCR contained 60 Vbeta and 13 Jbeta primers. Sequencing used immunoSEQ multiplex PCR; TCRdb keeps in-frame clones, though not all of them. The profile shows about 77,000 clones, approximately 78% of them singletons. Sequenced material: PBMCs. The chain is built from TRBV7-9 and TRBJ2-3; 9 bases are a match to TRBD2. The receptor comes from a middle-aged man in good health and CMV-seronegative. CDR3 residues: CSSSLQRGGTDTQYF. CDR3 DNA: TGTTCCAGCAGCTTACAGCGGGGGGGCACAGATACGCAGTATTTT.